The 20 T cell receptor beta chains given below trace back to one sample, sequenced in a study of blood T cell repertoires in COVID-19. Measured with immunoSEQ multiplex PCR; TCRdb has only the in-frame clones, and not every one. The sample records fewer than 200,000 clones, approximately 84% being singletons. Sequenced material: PBMCs or T cells enriched from blood (not recorded which). The receptors here all came from a human donor with acute COVID-19. The donor label of this sample is uncertain.

The V gene is TRBV6-2 or TRBV6-3, the J gene TRBJ2-6; D might be TRBD2 (5 bases). Germline lookup yields CDR1 MNHEY and CDR2 SVGEGT. The V and J ends lost 6 bases and 2 bases respectively, with 11 bases between them. This CDR3 region has 15 residues. CDR3 amino acids: CASSPTRAGANVLTF. Here the CDR3 DNA reads TGTGCCAGCAGCCCCACGCGGGCTGGGGCCAACGTCCTGACTTTC.

The DNA for the CDR3 is TGTGCCAGCTCACCCCCAAAAGGAGGGGGGAGGGACACTGAAGCTTTCTTT. Encoded protein: CASSPPKGGGRDTEAFF. The rearrangement links TRBV18 to TRBJ1-1; possibly TRBD1 for D (6 bases). The V end was cut by 3 bases, the J end by 3 bases, with 20 bases between. CDR3 length equals 17 residues. Germline CDR1 and CDR2: KGHSH and LQKENI.

The CDR3 coding sequence is TGCGCCGCAAGGGGGGGTAACTATGGCTACACCTTC. Amino acids: CAARGGNYGYTF. The V call is TRBV4-3, the J call TRBJ1-2; D is possibly TRBD1 (6 bases). The CDR3 extends over 12 amino acids. Germline assignment: CDR1 LGHNA and CDR2 YSLEER. V was clipped by 11 bases and J by 1 base, with 11 bases between them.

The chain is built from TRBV5-1 and TRBJ1-1; unclear D gene. The CDR3 totals 14 residues. Germline CDR1 and CDR2: SGHRS and YFSETQ. The V end was cut by 4 bases, the J end by 3 bases, with 13 bases between. The CDR3 sequence is CASSRSGVHTEAFF. The CDR3, as DNA: TGCGCCAGCAGCAGGTCCGGGGTCCACACTGAAGCTTTCTTT.

This clone was seen a single time. V usage is TRBV11-3 and J usage is TRBJ2-7; the match to TRBD2 covers 7 bases. Unmatched junction bases numbered 8, after V lost 5 bases and J lost 7 bases. This CDR3 contains 13 residues. Germline V gives CDR1 SGHNT, CDR2 YENEEA. The CDR3, as DNA: TGTGCCAGCAGCCCCCGGGGGGAAGAGGAGCAGTACTTC. This codes for CASSPRGEEEQYF.

This chain joins TRBV7-9 and TRBJ2-4; TRBD2 matches at 14 bases. Germline V gene data show CDR1 as SEHNR and CDR2 as FQNEAQ (reference sequence). The CDR3 has 18 residues. Trimming cost V 5 bases and J 8 bases; bases outside gene matches: 14. This CDR3 reads CASSPRSTSGGAGYIQYF. In nucleotides, the CDR3 is TGTGCCAGCAGCCCCCGGTCGACTAGCGGGGGGGCGGGGTACATTCAGTACTTC.

The chain uses TRBV7-3 and TRBJ2-7, with 7 bases lining up with TRBD1. The CDR3 spans 15 residues. V lost 5 bases and J lost 0; bases outside the gene matches: 7. The germline CDR1 and CDR2 sequences are SGHTA and FQGTGA. The CDR3 bases are TGTGCCAGCAGCCCCCCGACAGGGAGCTCCTACGAGCAGTACTTC. This encodes CASSPPTGSSYEQYF.

This rearrangement joins TRBV5-1 to TRBJ1-1; D is perhaps TRBD1 (5 bases). CDR1 and CDR2 from the germline V gene are SGHRS and YFSETQ. Trimming took 3 bases from V and 6 from J, leaving 24 bases between them. The CDR3 extends over 17 amino acids. The CDR3 DNA sequence: TGCGCCAGCAGCTCCGGGCAGGGCCTTTGGGTTGGGGCTGAAGCTTTCTTT. Protein sequence: CASSSGQGLWVGAEAFF.

V usage is TRBV5-6 and J usage is TRBJ2-1; 7 nucleotides line up with TRBD2. The CDR3 length is 15 residues. Germline CDR1 SGHDT, CDR2 YYEEEE. Losses at the gene ends were 8 bases for V and 4 bases for J; bases not matched to a gene: 12. The DNA of the CDR3 is TGTGCCAGTCTCCCGACGGGGAGGGAATACAATGAGCAGTTCTTC. Residues: CASLPTGREYNEQFF.

The chain is built from TRBV7-2 and TRBJ2-3; 7 nucleotides agree with TRBD2. Germline V gene sequence: CDR1 SGHTA, CDR2 FQGNSA. The CDR3 is 15 amino acids. V lost 6 bases and J lost 6; bases outside the gene matches: 12. The CDR3 loop is CASSPLAGVRDTQYF. The CDR3 region has the DNA TGTGCCAGCAGTCCGCTGGCGGGGGTGAGGGATACGCAGTATTTT.

The rearrangement uses TRBV9 and TRBJ2-5; weak D call: TRBD2 (5 bases). The CDR3 spans 14 residues. Germline-derived CDR1 and CDR2 are SGDLS and YYNGEE. Trimming removed 2 bases from V and 2 bases from J, with 10 bases in between. The CDR3 nucleotides are TGTGCCAGCAGCGTCCGGGGTACGCAAGAGACCCAGTACTTC. It yields the protein CASSVRGTQETQYF.

The chain's CDR3 is CASSLGTSTDTQYF. For the CDR3, the DNA is TGTGCCAGCAGCTTAGGGACTAGCACAGATACGCAGTATTTT. V and J are TRBV7-6 and TRBJ2-3; D might be TRBD2 (5 bases). Germline assignment: CDR1 SGHVS and CDR2 FNYEAQ. V gave up 1 base and J gave up 0 bases, with 5 bases separating them. The CDR3 totals 14 residues.

J is TRBJ1-1 and V is TRBV5-1; D might be TRBD1 (5 bases). Trimming took 4 bases from V and 0 from J, leaving 10 bases between them. Germline V gene lookup returns CDR1 SGHRS and CDR2 YFSETQ. This CDR3 contains 14 residues. The CDR3 is CASSGGTMNTEAFF. The CDR3 bases are TGCGCCAGCAGCGGAGGGACCATGAACACTGAAGCTTTCTTT.

This chain joins TRBV7-9 and TRBJ2-1, with no clear D. Trimming removed 5 bases from V and 7 bases from J, with 15 bases in between. The CDR3 covers 14 residues. Looked up from germline, CDR1 is SEHNR and CDR2 is FQNEAQ (reference sequence). CDR3 nucleotide sequence: TGTGCCAGCAGCCGCGGTCCGGGTCAGAATGAGCAGTTCTTC. It codes for CASSRGPGQNEQFF.

The chain links TRBV9 to TRBJ2-1; 8 nucleotides agree with TRBD1. After removal of 4 bases from V and 13 bases from J, the junction contained 13 bases not matched to a gene. Germline CDR1 is SGDLS and CDR2 is YYNGEE. The CDR3 covers 14 residues. For the CDR3, the DNA is TGTGCCAGCAGCTCAAGGACAGGGCTCAACCAACAGTTCTTC. Its translation: CASSSRTGLNQQFF.

The chain joins TRBV11-2 to TRBJ1-2, with unresolved D. Trimming removed 7 bases at V and 7 bases at J, with 22 bases between. The CDR3 runs 15 residues. Germline values: CDR1 SGHAT, CDR2 FQNNGV. CDR3 nucleotides: TGTGCCAGCAACCCGATCCGGGATGGGTGGTCTGGCTACACCTTC. Protein sequence: CASNPIRDGWSGYTF.

The chain carries TRBV7-9 and TRBJ1-2; possibly TRBD1 for D (6 bases). Germline V gene lookup returns CDR1 SEHNR and CDR2 FQNEAQ (reference sequence). The CDR3 runs to 15 residues. Between the trimmed V and J ends, which lost 5 bases and 3 bases, there was a span of 16 bases. CDR3 region: CASSVTGTNYYGYTF. The CDR3, as DNA: TGTGCCAGCAGCGTCACCGGGACAAATTACTATGGCTACACCTTC.

This clone was seen just once. The chain links TRBV7-2 to TRBJ2-3, with 8 bases lining up with TRBD2. The germline gives CDR1 SGHTA, CDR2 FQGNSA. CDR3 length: 15 amino acids. V lost 4 bases and J lost 6; bases outside the gene matches: 9. As DNA, the CDR3 is TGTGCCAGCAGCTCTATAGCGGGGTGGTACGATACGCAGTATTTT. Encoded protein: CASSSIAGWYDTQYF.

CDR3 residues: CASSRAQGWAYEQYF. The CDR3 DNA reads TGTGCCAGCAGCCGGGCCCAGGGTTGGGCCTACGAGCAGTACTTC. The chain combines TRBV16 with TRBJ2-7; maybe TRBD1 (5 bases). The CDR3 loop spans 15 amino acids. Germline-derived CDR1 and CDR2 are KGHSY and FQNENV. V was shortened by 4 bases and J by 2 bases, with 15 bases between the two germline ends.

The chain couples TRBV24-1 to TRBJ2-3; weak D call: TRBD2 (6 bases). Trimming left V 9 bases short and J 1 base short, with 13 bases between. The CDR3 consists of 14 residues. Germline V gene sequence: CDR1 KGHDR, CDR2 SFDVKD. CDR3 residues: CATRPGDRTDTQYF. CDR3 in DNA: TGTGCCACCCGACCGGGAGATCGCACAGATACGCAGTATTTT.